The T cell receptor (beta chain) under discussion was sequenced for a study of T cells in Graves' hyperthyroidism and ophthalmopathy. Study as a whole: Peripheral blood samples were taken at initial diagnosis, prior to any treatment. Study-wide findings and caveats: Model predictions of ophthalmopathy came a median approximately 6.8 months before onset.

Amplification of TCR beta CDR3 regions was performed using RNA transcripts as template. The HTBI primer set served for first-round RT-PCR of the TCR CDR3. TCRdb re-derived calls from the multiplex PCR reads in MiXCR, one entry per CDR3 protein. The table shows 300,000 to 450,000 distinct CDR3 sequences, with about 14% occurring only once. This clonotype was seen repeatedly, ten times or more. Its antigen is not known. Lactation, pregnancy, other autoimmune disease or uncontrolled infection led to exclusion of patients. Germline CDR1 and CDR2: SNHLY and FYNNEI. This CDR3 is built from 15 residues. V was clipped by 0 bases and J by 4 bases; unmatched bases: 0.

This sequence was found in a woman under 40 with Graves' ophthalmopathy. This chain connects TRBV2 to TRBJ2-1; 10 nucleotides agree with TRBD2. Sequencing was done on a sample of blood. CDR3 in amino acids: CASSEASGGYNEQFF. Here the CDR3 DNA reads TGTGCCAGCAGTGAAGCTAGCGGGGGGTACAATGAGCAGTTCTTC.